Detailed here is one T cell receptor beta chain. Its antigen is unknown. The CDR3 loop spans 15 amino acids. CDR1 is SNHLY and CDR2 is FYNNEI in the germline V gene. Trimming took off 5 bases at V and 4 bases at J, with 15 bases between the two ends. The entry originates in a study of cytomegalovirus exposure and HLA in healthy donors. The PCR was carried out with 60 Vbeta primers and 13 Jbeta primers. Produced via immunoSEQ multiplex PCR; TCRdb's table is partial and in-frame only. The sample table includes about 100,000 clones. Overall study findings and caveats: The classifier reportedly diagnosed cytomegalovirus status with high specificity and sensitivity. Several of the most significant clusters appeared, in a later analysis, to be linked to common viral pathogens.

The receptor comes from a man aged 50-59 years in good health and CMV-seronegative. The source material was PBMCs. V and J are TRBV2 and TRBJ1-3; D not resolved. In DNA form, the CDR3 reads TGTGCCAGCAGTCGAGGTAGTGCGGCAGGAAACACCATATATTTT. Residues: CASSRGSAAGNTIYF.